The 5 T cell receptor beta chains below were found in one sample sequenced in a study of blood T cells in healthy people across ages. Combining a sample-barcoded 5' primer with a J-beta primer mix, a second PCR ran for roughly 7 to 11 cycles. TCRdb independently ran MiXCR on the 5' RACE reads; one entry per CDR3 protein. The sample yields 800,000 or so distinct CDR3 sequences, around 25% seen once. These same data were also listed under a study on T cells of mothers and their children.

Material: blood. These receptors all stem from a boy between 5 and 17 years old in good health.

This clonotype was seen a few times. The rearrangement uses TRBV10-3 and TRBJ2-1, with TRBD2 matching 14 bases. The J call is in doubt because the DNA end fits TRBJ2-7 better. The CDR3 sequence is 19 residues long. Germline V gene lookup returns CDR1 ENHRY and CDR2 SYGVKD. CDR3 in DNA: TGTGCCATCAGTGACGCGGCTCGGACTAGCGGGAGGATCTCCTACGAGCAGTACTTC. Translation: CAISDAARTSGRISYEQYF.

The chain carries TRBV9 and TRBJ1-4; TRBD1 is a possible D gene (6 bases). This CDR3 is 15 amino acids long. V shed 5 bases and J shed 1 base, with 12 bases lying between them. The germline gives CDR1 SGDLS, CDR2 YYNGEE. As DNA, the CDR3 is TGTGCCAGCAGTTGGGGGGGGCAAACTAATGAAAAACTGTTTTTT. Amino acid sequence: CASSWGGQTNEKLFF.

Written as DNA, the CDR3 is TGCGCCAGCAGCTTGGGAAGCCTCCCGGAAGCTTTCTTT. It specifies CASSLGSLPEAFF. The gene calls are TRBV5-1 and TRBJ1-1, with no clear D. The V end lost 0 bases, the J end lost 8 bases, and 11 bases lay between the germline ends. The germline CDR1 and CDR2 sequences are SGHRS and YFSETQ. The CDR3 totals 13 residues.

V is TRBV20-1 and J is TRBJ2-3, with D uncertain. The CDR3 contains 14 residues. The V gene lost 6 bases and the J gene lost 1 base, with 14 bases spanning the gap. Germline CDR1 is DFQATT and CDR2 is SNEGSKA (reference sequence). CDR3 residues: CSAPPGGGTDTQYF. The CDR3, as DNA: TGCAGTGCCCCCCCTGGTGGGGGCACAGATACGCAGTATTTT.

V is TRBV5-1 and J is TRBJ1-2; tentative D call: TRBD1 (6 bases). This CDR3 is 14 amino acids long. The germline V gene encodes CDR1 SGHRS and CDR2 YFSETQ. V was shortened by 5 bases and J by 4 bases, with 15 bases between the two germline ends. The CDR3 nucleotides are TGCGCCAGCAGTCCCACAGGGAATCTCTATGGCTACACCTTC. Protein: CASSPTGNLYGYTF.